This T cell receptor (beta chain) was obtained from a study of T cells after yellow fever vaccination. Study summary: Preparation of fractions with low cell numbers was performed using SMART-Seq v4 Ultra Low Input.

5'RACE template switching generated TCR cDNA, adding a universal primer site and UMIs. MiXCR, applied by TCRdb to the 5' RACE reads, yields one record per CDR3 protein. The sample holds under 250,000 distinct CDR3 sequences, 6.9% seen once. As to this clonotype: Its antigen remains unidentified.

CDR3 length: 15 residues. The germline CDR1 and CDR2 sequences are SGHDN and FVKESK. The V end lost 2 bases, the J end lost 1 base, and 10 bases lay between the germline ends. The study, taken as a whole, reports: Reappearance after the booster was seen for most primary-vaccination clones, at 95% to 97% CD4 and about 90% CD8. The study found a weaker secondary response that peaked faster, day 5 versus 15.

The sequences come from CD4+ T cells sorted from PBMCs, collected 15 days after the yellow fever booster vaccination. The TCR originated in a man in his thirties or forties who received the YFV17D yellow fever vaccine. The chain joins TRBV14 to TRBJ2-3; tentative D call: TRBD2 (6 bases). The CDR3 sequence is CASSQHGRGTDTQYF. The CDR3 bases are TGTGCCAGCAGCCAACACGGGAGAGGCACAGATACGCAGTATTTT.